These 17 T cell receptor beta chains share one sample of origin, sequenced in a study of T-cell reconstitution after alpha-beta-depleted transplantation in children. Researchers prepared the TCRbeta library using unique molecular identifiers, the study reports. TCRdb reanalysed the PCR reads using MiXCR and keeps one entry per CDR3 protein. The sample comprises 640,000 or so distinct CDR3 sequences, approximately 15% of which are singletons, and about 1.1% rests with the top ten. The material was PBMCs from the stem cell graft donor, obtained from the stem cell graft. These receptor sequences come from a human donor who donated a stem cell graft to a child with acute myeloid leukemia.

This clonotype has at least ten counts. The V gene is TRBV20-1, the J gene TRBJ2-2; TRBD1 matches at 7 bases. J lost 3 bases, V lost 0 bases, and 10 bases had no gene match. CDR1 DFQATT and CDR2 SNEGSKA come from the germline V gene (reference sequence). This CDR3 is built from 17 residues. The CDR3 sequence is CSARDLGRGLDTGELFF. The CDR3 bases are TGCAGTGCTAGAGATCTCGGTAGGGGGCTGGACACCGGGGAGCTGTTTTTT.

This clonotype was detected a few times. This rearrangement joins TRBV6-5 to TRBJ1-5, with 8 bases that match TRBD1. J gave up 5 bases and V 4 bases, and 4 bases lay outside the gene matches. CDR3 length equals 14 residues. CDR1 MNHEY and CDR2 SVGAGI come from the germline V gene. Here the CDR3 DNA reads TGTGCCAGCAGTTCCTCAGGGGGCTATCAGCCCCAGCATTTT. This gives the protein CASSSSGGYQPQHF.

This chain joins TRBV6-1 and TRBJ2-1; 9 positions match TRBD1. The germline V gene encodes CDR1 MNHNS and CDR2 SASEGT. After removal of 1 base from V and 4 bases from J, the junction contained 11 bases not matched to a gene. This CDR3 region has 18 residues. CDR3 sequence reads: CASSEDRQGGGRYNEQFF. The CDR3 DNA reads TGTGCCAGCAGTGAAGATCGACAGGGGGGAGGGCGATACAATGAGCAGTTCTTC.

This clonotype has only a few counts. The V gene is TRBV5-1, the J gene TRBJ2-5; possible D gene TRBD1, 5 bases. Germline CDR1 and CDR2: SGHRS and YFSETQ. There are 15 residues in the CDR3. V was trimmed by 0 bases and J by 3 bases, leaving 12 bases between them. In DNA form, the CDR3 reads TGCGCCAGCAGCTTGGCCCCACAGGCTAAAGAGACCCAGTACTTC. This codes for CASSLAPQAKETQYF.

Ten or more counts support this clonotype. This chain joins TRBV20-1 and TRBJ2-1; no firm D call. The CDR3 length is 12 residues. The V and J ends lost 4 bases and 6 bases respectively, with 10 bases between them. Germline CDR1 DFQATT, CDR2 SNEGSKA (reference sequence). The CDR3 DNA is TGCAGTGCTATGGTTTTCGGCAATGAGCAGTTCTTC. It specifies CSAMVFGNEQFF.

The rearrangement joins TRBV6-5 to TRBJ1-2; 9 nucleotides agree with TRBD1. Germline V lookup: CDR1 MNHEY, CDR2 SVGAGI. Losses at the gene ends were 2 bases for V and 8 bases for J; bases not matched to a gene: 6. This CDR3 contains 14 residues. CDR3 region: CASSYGGQGGGYTF. The CDR3 DNA reads as TGTGCCAGCAGTTACGGGGGACAGGGAGGGGGCTACACCTTC.

In the case of this clonotype: The final CDR3 position lacks the conserved phenylalanine or tryptophan, pointing to a likely read error. V and J are TRBV7-9 and TRBJ2-7; D might be TRBD1 or TRBD2, each matching 6 bases. In germline, CDR1 is SEHNR, CDR2 FQNEAQ (reference sequence). The CDR3 spans 12 residues. The V and J ends lost 8 bases and 4 bases respectively, with 12 bases between them. CDR3 nucleotides: TGTGCCAGCGGACGGGGGCCGTACGAGCAGTACTTA. It codes for CASGRGPYEQYL.

The chain combines TRBV10-3 with TRBJ2-4; D is ambiguous. Per the germline V gene, CDR1 is ENHRY and CDR2 is SYGVKD. The length of the CDR3 is 13 residues. Trimming shortened V by 10 bases and J by 2 bases, and 12 bases separated the two germline ends. DNA of the CDR3: TGTGCCACCTCGGCGGCCTCCAAAAACATTCAGTACTTC. Translation gives CATSAASKNIQYF.

The V call is TRBV12-3 or TRBV12-4, the J call TRBJ2-2; no firm D call. V lost 7 bases and J 6 bases, leaving 6 bases between the germline ends. This CDR3 has 11 residues. The CDR3 DNA reads TGTGCCAGCACCCATTCCGGGGAGCTGTTTTTT. Translated: CASTHSGELFF.

This clonotype was counted many times. This rearrangement joins TRBV29-1 to TRBJ2-5, with 7 nucleotides matching TRBD2. Unmatched junction bases numbered 3, after V lost 4 bases and J lost 4 bases. From germline, CDR1 is SQVTM and CDR2 ANQGSEA. CDR3 length equals 12 residues. The CDR3 loop is CSVVPGGETQYF. DNA of the CDR3: TGCAGCGTTGTCCCGGGGGGAGAGACCCAGTACTTC.

The sample holds many counts of this clonotype. The V call is TRBV20-1, the J call TRBJ1-2; D is possibly TRBD1 (5 bases). V lost 5 bases and J 7 bases, leaving 11 bases between the germline ends. The germline CDR1 and CDR2 sequences are DFQATT and SNEGSKA (reference sequence). CDR3 size: 11 residues. CDR3 coding DNA: TGCAGTGCTCTAGGGGCAGGTGGCTACACCTTC. It codes for CSALGAGGYTF.

This clonotype was observed many times. CDR3: CASSLGTGEAYEQYF. The CDR3 DNA reads TGTGCCAGCAGCTTGGGAACAGGGGAAGCCTACGAGCAGTACTTC. The chain uses TRBV5-6 and TRBJ2-7; the match to TRBD1 covers 7 bases. CDR3 length: 15 residues. Germline trimming cut 0 bases from V and 2 bases from J; bases unmatched to any gene: 5. Germline-derived CDR1 and CDR2 are SGHDT and YYEEEE.

Ten or more counts support this clonotype. The J gene is TRBJ1-1, the V gene TRBV5-5; D unclear. Trimming stripped 0 bases from V and 6 bases from J, with 9 bases between. Germline CDR1 SGHKS, CDR2 YYEKEE (reference sequence). The CDR3 runs 13 residues. This CDR3 reads CASSLAPRSEAFF. In DNA, the CDR3 is TGTGCCAGCAGCTTGGCCCCGAGATCTGAAGCTTTCTTT.

This clonotype was counted between two and nine times. The chain combines TRBV7-9 with TRBJ2-1; D gene unclear. V lost 1 base and J lost 1, with 5 bases in between. The CDR3 spans 14 residues. Germline CDR1 and CDR2: SEHNR and FQNEAQ (reference sequence). As DNA, the CDR3 is TGTGCCAGCAGCTTAGGGGTTTCCTACAATGAGCAGTTCTTC. Amino acids: CASSLGVSYNEQFF.

The CDR3 DNA follows: TGTGCCACCAGTGATTTCTTCGACTCGACAGATACGCAGTATTTT. Amino acids: CATSDFFDSTDTQYF. The chain couples TRBV24-1 to TRBJ2-3, with D uncertain. This CDR3 is 15 amino acids long. Trimming removed 1 base at V and 3 bases at J, with 10 bases between. Germline lookup yields CDR1 KGHDR and CDR2 SFDVKD.

This clonotype was found many times. The rearrangement uses TRBV27 and TRBJ1-5; 10 positions agree with TRBD1. Per germline, CDR1 MNHEY and CDR2 SMNVEV (reference sequence). V gave up 4 bases and J gave up 7 bases; unmatched junction bases: 7. The CDR3 is 15 residues long. The CDR3: CASSSWDRGNQPQHF. The CDR3 DNA sequence: TGTGCCAGCAGTTCCTGGGACAGGGGAAACCAGCCCCAGCATTTT.

This chain uses TRBV5-1 with TRBJ1-3, with a possible D match to TRBD1 (6 bases). Trimming left V 4 bases short and J 0 bases short, with 11 bases between. Germline V lookup: CDR1 SGHRS, CDR2 YFSETQ. The CDR3 runs to 15 residues. CDR3 sequence: CASSRAGDSGNTIYF. For the CDR3, the DNA is TGCGCCAGCAGCCGCGCAGGGGACTCTGGAAACACCATATATTTT.